This T cell receptor (beta chain) is from a study of blood T cell repertoires in COVID-19. Study background: Collection of acute and convalescent COVID-19 samples took place in the United States, Italy and Spain. The cDNA or gDNA used as material had been derived from T cells, B-cell-depleted T cells, or PBMCs.

In the original analysis: Researchers report that nucleated cell counts were estimated from reference gene primer amplification. Generated by immunoSEQ multiplex PCR, the TCRdb table keeps only in-frame clones and is missing some. V and J calls and clone size are copied from that table; D and trimming were computed from the DNA. This sample has about 190,000 clones; about nine tenths occur once, and the top ten carry around 7%. This clonotype originated in a man aged 35 to 55 with acute or convalescent COVID-19. The source material was peripheral blood.

Here the CDR3 DNA reads TGTGCCAGCAGGGACTTACAGTCTTACAATGAGCAGTTCTTC. It translates to CASRDLQSYNEQFF. The V call is TRBV27, the J call TRBJ2-1; a weak D match, TRBD2 (5 bases). This CDR3 has 14 amino acids. The V end lost 6 bases, the J end lost 4 bases, and 13 bases lay between the germline ends. Germline V gives CDR1 MNHEY, CDR2 SMNVEV (reference sequence).